The 22 T cell receptor beta chains in this list originate from one sample, sequenced in a study of graft-versus-host responses after intestinal transplantation. The assay was immunoSEQ multiplex PCR, and TCRdb's table has in-frame clones only and misses some. Among under 45,000 clones listed, over 90% were seen once. Sample: PBMCs, taken almost 750 days after intestinal transplantation. Receptors were obtained from a human patient who received an intestinal transplant, so some T cells may come from the graft donor.

In this sample, this clone turned up once. V gene TRBV5-5 combines with J gene TRBJ1-4; 8 nucleotides line up with TRBD1. V shed 8 bases and J 3 bases; nucleotides not matched to a gene: 6. Per germline, CDR1 SGHKS and CDR2 YYEKEE (reference sequence). The CDR3 is 14 amino acids. The CDR3 is CASSTGGANEKLFF. CDR3 bases: TGTGCCAGTTCCACAGGGGGGGCTAATGAAAAACTGTTTTTT.

The chain recombines TRBV14 with TRBJ2-5; D ambiguous. V lost 4 bases and J 0 bases, leaving 18 bases between the germline ends. The CDR3 consists of 17 residues. CDR1 SGHDN and CDR2 FVKESK come from the germline V gene. The CDR3 region is CASSLRQTDTYQETQYF. CDR3 nucleotides: TGTGCCAGCAGCCTCCGACAAACTGACACGTACCAAGAGACCCAGTACTTC.

This clone was seen just once. The chain combines TRBV9 with TRBJ2-2; D is undetermined. Between the trimmed V and J ends, which lost 4 bases and 6 bases, there was a span of 10 bases. Germline V gene sequence: CDR1 SGDLS, CDR2 YYNGEE. This CDR3 has 13 amino acids. The CDR3 nucleotides are TGTGCCAGCAGCCCCCCACTCCCCGGGGAGCTGTTTTTT. Residues: CASSPPLPGELFF.

The chain recombines TRBV10-3 with TRBJ2-1; D is possibly TRBD1 (7 bases). The CDR3 contains 16 residues. Germline V gene sequence: CDR1 ENHRY, CDR2 SYGVKD. V lost 1 base and J lost 8, with 18 bases in between. Here the CDR3 reads CAISEYSGGPRDEQFF. The DNA for the CDR3 is TGTGCCATCAGTGAGTACTCAGGGGGGCCTCGGGATGAGCAGTTCTTC.

This chain uses TRBV25-1 with TRBJ1-4, with a weak D call TRBD1 (5 bases). Trimming stripped 2 bases from V and 5 bases from J, with 15 bases between. Looked up from germline, CDR1 is MGHDK and CDR2 is SYGVNS. The CDR3 is 16 amino acids. The CDR3 region is CASSEHLKGRNEKLFF. Here the CDR3 DNA reads TGTGCCAGCAGTGAACATTTGAAGGGGAGGAATGAAAAACTGTTTTTT.

The chain has TRBV19 and TRBJ1-2, with 8 nucleotides matching TRBD1. This CDR3 is built from 14 residues. Germline trimming cut 0 bases from V and 7 bases from J; bases unmatched to any gene: 4. The germline V gene encodes CDR1 LNHDA and CDR2 SQIVND (reference sequence). The CDR3 DNA is TGTGCCAGTAGTATAGACGGGACAGGTAGTGGCTACACCTTC. Its translation: CASSIDGTGSGYTF.

The V call is TRBV10-3, the J call TRBJ1-3; D is undetermined. Germline loops: CDR1 ENHRY, CDR2 SYGVKD. The CDR3 is 13 amino acids. The V end lost 0 bases, the J end lost 8 bases, and 8 bases lay between the germline ends. CDR3 in amino acids: CAISESTQDTIYF. CDR3 sequence (DNA): TGTGCCATCAGTGAGTCGACCCAGGACACCATATATTTT.

This chain uses TRBV7-9 with TRBJ2-7, with TRBD1 identical over 9 bases. Germline CDR1 is SEHNR and CDR2 is FQNEAQ (reference sequence). V shed 0 bases and J 6 bases; nucleotides not matched to a gene: 6. This CDR3 spans 15 amino acids. The CDR3 sequence: CASSLARDRDVEQYF. The CDR3 nucleotides read TGTGCCAGCAGCTTAGCCCGGGACAGGGATGTCGAGCAGTACTTC. Supplemented by reference TRBV7-9 and TRBJ2-7, the full variable domain reads DTGVSQNPRHKITKRGQNVTFRCDPISEHNRLYWYRQTLGQGPEFLTYFQNEAQLEKSRLLSDRFSAERPKGSFSTLEIQRTEQGDSAMYLCASSLARDRDVEQYFGPGTRLTVT.

This rearrangement joins TRBV11-2 to TRBJ2-1; 7 bases are shared with TRBD2. The length of the CDR3 is 15 residues. Losses at the gene ends were 1 base for V and 7 bases for J; bases not matched to a gene: 7. Germline loops: CDR1 SGHAT, CDR2 FQNNGV. The CDR3 sequence: CASSLGGSDENEQFF. The CDR3 bases are TGTGCCAGCAGCTTAGGCGGGAGTGATGAGAATGAGCAGTTCTTC.

The chain has TRBV5-4 and TRBJ2-3; D is unclear. Trimming took off 0 bases at V and 0 bases at J, with 8 bases between the two ends. The germline CDR1 and CDR2 sequences are SGHNT and YYREEE (reference sequence). The CDR3 is 15 amino acids. This CDR3 is CASSLEGTSTDTQYF. As DNA, the CDR3 is TGTGCCAGCAGCTTGGAGGGTACTAGCACAGATACGCAGTATTTT. The full variable domain, completed using reference TRBV5-4 and TRBJ2-3, is ETGVTQSPTHLIKTRGQQVTLRCSSQSGHNTVSWYQQALGQGPQFIFQYYREEENGRGNFPPRFSGLQFPNYSSELNVNALELDDSALYLCASSLEGTSTDTQYFGPGTRLTVL.

V usage is TRBV7-2 and J usage is TRBJ1-2, with a weak D call TRBD1 (6 bases). Per germline, CDR1 SGHTA and CDR2 FQGNSA. This CDR3 has 13 amino acids. The V end was cut by 5 bases, the J end by 8 bases, with 15 bases between. The CDR3 DNA follows: TGTGCCAGCAGCCCTTCCTACAGGGACGGCTACACCTTC. It yields the protein CASSPSYRDGYTF.

The rearrangement uses TRBV13 and TRBJ2-5; 12 bases agree with TRBD2. CDR1 is PRHDT, CDR2 FYEKMQ, per germline (reference sequence). The CDR3 contains 17 residues. Trimming at V came to 7 bases and at J to 2 bases, leaving 11 bases not matched to a gene. In nucleotides, the CDR3 is TGTGCCAGCAACCGGGGGCTAGCGGGAGGGAAGCAAGAGACCCAGTACTTC. It codes for CASNRGLAGGKQETQYF.

CDR3: CSVDVGLQAFF. CDR3 nucleotide sequence: TGCAGCGTTGATGTGGGACTTCAAGCTTTCTTT. The rearrangement uses TRBV29-1 and TRBJ1-1; D may be TRBD1 (5 bases). Between the trimmed V and J ends, which lost 3 bases and 9 bases, there was a span of 11 bases. CDR1 and CDR2 from the germline V gene are SQVTM and ANQGSEA. This CDR3 is built from 11 residues.

The chain is built from TRBV5-6 and TRBJ2-3; either TRBD1 or TRBD2 may supply D (6 bases each). This CDR3 has 15 amino acids. Germline V gene lookup returns CDR1 SGHDT and CDR2 YYEEEE. V gave up 4 bases and J gave up 3 bases, with 15 bases separating them. CDR3 amino acids: CASSRSTGRTDTQYF. CDR3 DNA sequence: TGTGCCAGCAGCCGAAGTACAGGGAGGACAGATACGCAGTATTTT.

The chain links TRBV6-5 to TRBJ1-3, with D maybe TRBD1 (5 bases). The germline V gene has CDR1 MNHEY and CDR2 SVGAGI. The V and J ends lost 6 bases and 7 bases respectively, with 16 bases between them. The CDR3 has 14 amino acids. The CDR3 DNA is TGTGCCAGCAGCGTGGGGACTAATGGGAACACCATATATTTT. Protein: CASSVGTNGNTIYF.

The V call is TRBV14, the J call TRBJ1-2; no clear D. Trimming cost V 1 base and J 5 bases, with 11 bases left between them. The CDR3 runs 14 residues. CDR1 is SGHDN and CDR2 is FVKESK in the germline V gene. As DNA, the CDR3 is TGTGCCAGCAGCCAAGTTGGCGGAACGTATGGCTACACCTTC. Translated, it gives CASSQVGGTYGYTF. Based on the CDR3 plus reference TRBV14 and TRBJ1-2, the full variable domain is EAGVTQFPSHSVIEKGQTVTLRCDPISGHDNLYWYRRVMGKEIKFLLHFVKESKQDESGMPNNRFLAERTGGTYSTLKVQPAELEDSGVYFCASSQVGGTYGYTFGSGTRLTVV.

The V and J genes are TRBV15 and TRBJ1-6; weak D call: TRBD1 (5 bases). Germline CDR1 is LNHNV and CDR2 is YYDKDF (reference sequence). V was clipped by 1 base and J by 7 bases, with 8 bases between them. This CDR3 comprises 14 residues. CDR3 coding DNA: TGTGCCACCAGCAGAGCAGACAGCAATTCACCCCTCCACTTT. It is translated as CATSRADSNSPLHF.

This chain links TRBV19 with TRBJ1-1; a weak D match, TRBD1 (5 bases). This CDR3 region has 16 residues. CDR1 is LNHDA, CDR2 SQIVND, per germline (reference sequence). Between the trimmed V and J ends, which lost 5 bases and 0 bases, there was a span of 16 bases. CDR3 nucleotide sequence: TGTGCCAGTAGTCAAGGGACTGGAGGTATGAACACTGAAGCTTTCTTT. Its translation is CASSQGTGGMNTEAFF.

This chain uses TRBV5-5 with TRBJ2-2; 7 nucleotides match TRBD1. The V gene end was trimmed by 4 bases and the J gene end by 9 bases; junction bases not matched to a gene: 6. From germline, CDR1 is SGHKS and CDR2 YYEKEE (reference sequence). The length of the CDR3 is 13 residues. In DNA form, the CDR3 reads TGTGCCAGCAGCAAAACGGACAGGCGGGAGCTGTTTTTT. This sequence encodes CASSKTDRRELFF.

This chain uses TRBV11-2 with TRBJ1-1; D remains ambiguous. The CDR3 has 14 residues. V lost 1 base, J lost 5 bases, and 11 bases lay in between. The germline V gene has CDR1 SGHAT and CDR2 FQNNGV. The CDR3 DNA follows: TGTGCCAGCAGCTTAGTTACGGGGTCGACTGAAGCTTTCTTT. Translation: CASSLVTGSTEAFF.

The CDR3 DNA is TGTGCCAGCAGTGTAGGGGGGGAGAGCTCCTACGAGCAGTACTTC. It translates to CASSVGGESSYEQYF. The chain links TRBV6-4 to TRBJ2-7, with a weak D call TRBD2 (7 bases). There are 15 residues in the CDR3. Trimming left V 4 bases short and J 0 bases short, with 13 bases between. Germline CDR1 and CDR2: MRHNA and SNTAGT.

The chain has TRBV15 and TRBJ2-5; possibly TRBD1 for D (5 bases). Germline V CDR1 and CDR2: LNHNV, YYDKDF (reference sequence). This CDR3 contains 14 residues. Trimming took off 1 base at V and 4 bases at J, with 10 bases between the two ends. DNA of the CDR3: TGTGCCACCAGCAGAGGGCAGGGAAGAGAGACCCAGTACTTC. As protein: CATSRGQGRETQYF.